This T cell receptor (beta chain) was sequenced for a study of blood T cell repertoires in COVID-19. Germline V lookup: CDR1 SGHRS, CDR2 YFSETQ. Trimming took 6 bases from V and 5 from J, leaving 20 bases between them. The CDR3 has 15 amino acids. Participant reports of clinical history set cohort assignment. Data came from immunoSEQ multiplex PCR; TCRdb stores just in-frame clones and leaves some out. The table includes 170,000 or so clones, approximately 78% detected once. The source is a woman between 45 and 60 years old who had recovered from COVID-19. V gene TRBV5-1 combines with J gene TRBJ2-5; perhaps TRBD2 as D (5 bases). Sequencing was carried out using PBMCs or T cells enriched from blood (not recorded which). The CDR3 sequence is CASTWSLAGLETQYF. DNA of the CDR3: TGCGCCAGCACGTGGAGTCTGGCGGGTTTGGAGACCCAGTACTTC. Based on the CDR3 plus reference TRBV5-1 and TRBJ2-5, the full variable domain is KAGVTQTPRYLIKTRGQQVTLSCSPISGHRSVSWYQQTPGQGLQFLFEYFSETQRNKGNFPGRFSGRQFSNSRSEMNVSTLELGDSALYLCASTWSLAGLETQYFGPGTRLLVL.